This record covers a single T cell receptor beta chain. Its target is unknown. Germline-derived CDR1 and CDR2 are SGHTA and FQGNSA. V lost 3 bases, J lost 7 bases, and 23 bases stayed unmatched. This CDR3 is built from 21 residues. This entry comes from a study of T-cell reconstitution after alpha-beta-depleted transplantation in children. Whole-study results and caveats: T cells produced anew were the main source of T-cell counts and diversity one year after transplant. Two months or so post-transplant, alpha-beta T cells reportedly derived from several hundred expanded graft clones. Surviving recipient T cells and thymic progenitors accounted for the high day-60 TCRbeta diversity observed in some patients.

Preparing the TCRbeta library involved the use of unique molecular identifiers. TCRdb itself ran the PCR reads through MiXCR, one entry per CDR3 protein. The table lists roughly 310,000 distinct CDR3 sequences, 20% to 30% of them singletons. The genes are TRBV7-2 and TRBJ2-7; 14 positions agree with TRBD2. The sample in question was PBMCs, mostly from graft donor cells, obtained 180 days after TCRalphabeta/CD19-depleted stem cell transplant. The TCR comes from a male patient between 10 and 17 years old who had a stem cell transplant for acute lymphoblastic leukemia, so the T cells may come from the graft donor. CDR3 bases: TGTGCCAGCAGCTTCGGAAGGGGAGGACTAGCGGGAGGCCCTAAACGTTGGGAGCAGTACTTC. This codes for CASSFGRGGLAGGPKRWEQYF.